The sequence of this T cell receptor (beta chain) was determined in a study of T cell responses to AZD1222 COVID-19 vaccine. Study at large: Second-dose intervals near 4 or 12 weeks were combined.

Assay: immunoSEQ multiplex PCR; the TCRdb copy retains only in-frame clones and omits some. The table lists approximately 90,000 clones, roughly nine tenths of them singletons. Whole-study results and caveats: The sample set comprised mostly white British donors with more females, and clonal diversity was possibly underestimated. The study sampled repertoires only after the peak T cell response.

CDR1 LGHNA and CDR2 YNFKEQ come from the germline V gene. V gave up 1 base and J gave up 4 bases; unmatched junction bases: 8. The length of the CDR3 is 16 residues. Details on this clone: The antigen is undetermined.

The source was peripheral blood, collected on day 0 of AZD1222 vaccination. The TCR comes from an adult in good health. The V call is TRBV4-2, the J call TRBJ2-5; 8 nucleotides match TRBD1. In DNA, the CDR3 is TGTGCCAGCAGCCAAGGGGACAGGAGAGGGGCAGAGACCCAGTACTTC. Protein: CASSQGDRRGAETQYF.